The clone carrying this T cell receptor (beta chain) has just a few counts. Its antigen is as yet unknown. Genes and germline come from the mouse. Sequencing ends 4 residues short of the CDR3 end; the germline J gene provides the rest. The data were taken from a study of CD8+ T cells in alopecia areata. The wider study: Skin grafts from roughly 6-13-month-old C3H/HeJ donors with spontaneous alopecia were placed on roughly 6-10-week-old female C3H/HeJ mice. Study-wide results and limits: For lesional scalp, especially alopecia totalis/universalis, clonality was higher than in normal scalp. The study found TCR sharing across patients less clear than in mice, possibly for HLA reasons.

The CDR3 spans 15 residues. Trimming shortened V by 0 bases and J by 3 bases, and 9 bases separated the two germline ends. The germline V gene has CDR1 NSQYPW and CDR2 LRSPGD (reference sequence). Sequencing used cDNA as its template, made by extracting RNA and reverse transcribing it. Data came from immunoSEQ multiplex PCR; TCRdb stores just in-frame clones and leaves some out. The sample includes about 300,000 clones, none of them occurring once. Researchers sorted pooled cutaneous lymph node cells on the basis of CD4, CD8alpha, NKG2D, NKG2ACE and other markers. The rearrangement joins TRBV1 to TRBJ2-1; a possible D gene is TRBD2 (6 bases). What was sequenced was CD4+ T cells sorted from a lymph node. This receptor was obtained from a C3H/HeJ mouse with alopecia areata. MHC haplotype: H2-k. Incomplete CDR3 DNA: TGCACCTGCAGTGCAGATCTGGGGATCTATGCT. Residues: CTCSADLGIYA. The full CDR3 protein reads CTCSADLGIYAEQFF.